This T cell receptor beta chain appears in the sequencing data of a study of cytomegalovirus exposure and HLA in healthy donors. Study outcomes and limitations: The study listed under 200 cytomegalovirus-associated TCR beta chains. Cytomegalovirus status, reportedly, was diagnosed with high specificity and sensitivity by the classifier. The finding came from a later analysis; first-cohort TCR clusters tended to co-occur in the 120 or so validation repertoires. Usually a TCR sequence was rare, but some public TCRs were found in many donors.

The CDR3 loop spans 15 amino acids. CDR1 SGDLS and CDR2 YYNGEE come from the germline V gene. The germline V and J ends were trimmed by 3 bases and 3 bases, with 15 bases remaining between them. Concerning this clone: Its target is unknown.

Assay used: immunoSEQ multiplex PCR; TCRdb lists only in-frame clones, some missing. The sample yields more than 200,000 clones, less than 95% seen once. This TCR derives from a woman younger than 45 in good health and CMV-seronegative. This chain uses TRBV9 with TRBJ1-2, with D uncertain. The sample comprised PBMCs. This CDR3 is CASSETGWTDYGYTF. CDR3 nucleotides: TGTGCCAGCAGCGAGACGGGGTGGACGGACTATGGCTACACCTTC.